This is a list of T cell receptor beta chains from one sample in a study of chemoradiotherapy in HPV16-positive cancers. Clones were sequenced by immunoSEQ multiplex PCR, and TCRdb holds only the in-frame ones, with some missing. The sample has around 30,000 clones, more than 70% seen once. Here the sequenced sample was blood, taken from a patient who underwent chemoradiotherapy. These receptors came from a human donor with HPV-associated anogenital cancer. CDR3s include the opening cysteine and the closing phenylalanine or tryptophan. Each record gives: CDR3 DNA, CDR3 protein, clone size, D gene, V gene, J gene. D genes are given only for firm matches. Clone size is shown for a subset of rows, as once, few, many or a class of expanded clone.

TGTGCCAGCAGTGTATCGGACTTCCCTCCAGACGAGCAGTACTTC,CASSVSDFPPDEQYF,.,.,TRBV6-1,TRBJ2-7
TGCGCCAGCGGCCCGGGACTAGCGGTTTATGAGCAGTTCTTC,CASGPGLAVYEQFF,.,TRBD2,TRBV5-1,TRBJ2-1
TGTGCCAGCGCAGGGACGGACATCTCCTACGAGCAGTACTTC,CASAGTDISYEQYF,.,.,TRBV7-9,TRBJ2-7
TGTGCCAGCAGCCAAGGACTCTACAGCTCCTACGAGCAGTACTTC,CASSQGLYSSYEQYF,.,.,TRBV14,TRBJ2-7
TGCGCCAGCAGCCCCGGAGACATGGACTATGGCTACACCTTC,CASSPGDMDYGYTF,.,.,TRBV4-1,TRBJ1-2
TGTGCCAGCTCAGCGGGTACTATGAACACTGAAGCTTTCTTT,CASSAGTMNTEAFF,.,.,TRBV18,TRBJ1-1
TGTGCCAGCAGTTTCTCCCTAGCGGGAGGGCCAGATACGCAGTATTTT,CASSFSLAGGPDTQYF,.,TRBD2,TRBV28,TRBJ2-3
TGTGCCAGCAGTTTATGGGCTCTTAACAGGGGTCCCGGGGAGCTGTTTTTT,CASSLWALNRGPGELFF,few,TRBD1,TRBV28,TRBJ2-2
TGTGCCAGCAGAAGACAGGTGCCGGTCACTGAAGCTTTCTTT,CASRRQVPVTEAFF,.,.,TRBV28,TRBJ1-1
TGTGCCAGTAGTGTCGACAGGGGGGAGACCCAGTACTTC,CASSVDRGETQYF,.,TRBD1,TRBV19,TRBJ2-5
TGTGCCAGTAGCCCTCCTGGACCCACTCGAACATACAATGAGCAGTTCTTC,CASSPPGPTRTYNEQFF,once,.,TRBV19,TRBJ2-1
TGTGCCAGCAGTGACGTAAAGGGCCAGGCTGCGCCCCAGCATTTT,CASSDVKGQAAPQHF,.,.,TRBV2,TRBJ1-5
TGCGCCAGCTGGGACACCTCGAACACCGGGGAGCTGTTTTTT,CASWDTSNTGELFF,once,.,TRBV5-1,TRBJ2-2
TGTGCCAGCAGCCAAAGTAAGACCCAGTACTTC,CASSQSKTQYF,.,.,TRBV28,TRBJ2-5
TGTGCCAGCAGCCCCCGGGACACGTTGAGGGAAGCTTTCTTT,CASSPRDTLREAFF,.,.,TRBV5-4,TRBJ1-1
TGTGCCAGCAGGGGTTATTATCTGAGCACTGAAGCTTTCTTT,CASRGYYLSTEAFF,.,.,TRBV2,TRBJ1-1
TGTGCCAGCAGTTATTCTTGGGGACAGGGCTACGAGCAGTACTTC,CASSYSWGQGYEQYF,once,TRBD1,TRBV28,TRBJ2-7
TGTGCCAGCAGTTTAGGTGGCCAGGGATCTTATGGCTACACCTTC,CASSLGGQGSYGYTF,.,.,TRBV27,TRBJ1-2
TGCGCCAGCAGCTTGACCAGGGATCCGTTTCGCGAGCAGTACTTC,CASSLTRDPFREQYF,.,.,TRBV5-1,TRBJ2-7
TGTGCCAGCAGCGACACCACAACGTATTTACCCCACACAGATACGCAGTATTTT,CASSDTTTYLPHTDTQYF,.,.,TRBV7-2,TRBJ2-3
TGTGCCAGCAGCCCGCAGGGCTTCAATCAGCCCCAGCATTTT,CASSPQGFNQPQHF,.,.,TRBV5-8,TRBJ1-5
TGTGCCAGCAGACAGGGGGCGAACTATGGCTACACCTTC,CASRQGANYGYTF,.,TRBD1,TRBV25-1,TRBJ1-2
TGCGCCAGCAGCCCGGGACTCACACCGAAGAATGAAAAACTGTTTTTT,CASSPGLTPKNEKLFF,.,.,TRBV5-1,TRBJ1-4
TGTGCCAGCAGCCGGGACAGAAACTACGAGCAGTACTTC,CASSRDRNYEQYF,.,TRBD1,TRBV11-2,TRBJ2-7
TGTGCCAGCAGTGGTAAGGGTGGGACATTTGAAAAACTGTTTTTT,CASSGKGGTFEKLFF,once,.,TRBV7-9,TRBJ1-4
TGTGCCAGCAGTTTATCGGCAGGGGCCAACGTCCTGACTTTC,CASSLSAGANVLTF,.,.,TRBV27,TRBJ2-6
TGCGCCAGCAGCTCTCGGGACAGGGGTTACCACTACACCTTC,CASSSRDRGYHYTF,.,TRBD1,TRBV5-1,TRBJ1-2
TGCGCCAGCAGCCGACAAGTACAAGAGACCCAGTACTTC,CASSRQVQETQYF,.,.,TRBV5-1,TRBJ2-5
TGTGCCAGCAAGAGACTAGCGGGAGGGATCAAAAACATTCAGTACTTC,CASKRLAGGIKNIQYF,.,TRBD2,TRBV2,TRBJ2-4
TGTGCCAGCAGCTTGGGACAGGGGGCTCCTTCCCAGTACTTC,CASSLGQGAPSQYF,.,TRBD1,TRBV5-4,TRBJ2-5
TGTGCCTGGAGTGGTCAGCGGGGGTCACACAATGAGCAGTTCTTC,CAWSGQRGSHNEQFF,few,TRBD2,TRBV30,TRBJ2-1
TGTGCCAGCAGTTCCGGCCTGATCGAGGAGCGGGAGTATGGACCCACAGATACGCAGTATTTT,CASSSGLIEEREYGPTDTQYF,.,TRBD2,TRBV27,TRBJ2-3
TGCGCCAGCAGTGAAGGAGCGGGAGGGTACACCGGGGAGCTGTTTTTT,CASSEGAGGYTGELFF,.,TRBD2,TRBV10-1,TRBJ2-2
TGTGCCAGTAGTCCGGAGGGGGATACGCAGTATTTT,CASSPEGDTQYF,.,.,TRBV19,TRBJ2-3
TGCGCCAGCAGCTCCGCGGGGCAGGTCGTAAACTATGGCTACACCTTC,CASSSAGQVVNYGYTF,.,.,TRBV5-1,TRBJ1-2
TGTGCCATCAGGTTGGACGACGCCGGGGAGCTGTTTTTT,CAIRLDDAGELFF,once,.,TRBV10-3,TRBJ2-2
TGCGCCAGCAGCTTGGGGACAGGGGGGAATCAGCCCCAGCATTTT,CASSLGTGGNQPQHF,.,TRBD1,TRBV5-1,TRBJ1-5
TGTGCCAGTAGTAGAGGGACAGACTACGAGCAGTACTTC,CASSRGTDYEQYF,.,TRBD1,TRBV19,TRBJ2-7
TGTGCCAGCAGCTTGGCGGGGGCGCAAGAGACCCAGTACTTC,CASSLAGAQETQYF,once,.,TRBV5-4,TRBJ2-5
TGTGCCAGCAGCTTAACAGGGGGTGTCTACAATGAGCAGTTCTTC,CASSLTGGVYNEQFF,.,.,TRBV7-3,TRBJ2-1
TGTGCCAGCAGCTTAATCGCGGGAGGGGGCTACGAGCAGTACTTC,CASSLIAGGGYEQYF,.,TRBD2,TRBV11-2,TRBJ2-7